This TCR beta chain was obtained from a study of PD-1 blockade in mismatch repair-deficient tumors. Study background: All were previously treated, progressing patients with approximately 12 mismatch repair-deficient cancer types.

As for this clone: Its antigen is not known.

Three pembrolizumab responders had their TCRs sequenced. Trimming took 5 bases from V and 9 from J; bases not matched to a gene: 16. CDR3 length: 15 amino acids. The germline V gene has CDR1 GTSNPN and CDR2 SVGIG (reference sequence). Regarding the study as a whole: Tumor-resident clones, often absent from pretreatment blood, expanded after pembrolizumab and then contracted.

Sequencing was performed with immunoSEQ multiplex PCR; in TCRdb, only in-frame clones are kept and a portion is missing. The profile covers about 120,000 clones, with 70% to 90% appearing a single time and 13% taken by the ten largest. This clonotype was obtained from an adult with mismatch repair-deficient cancer. The sequenced sample was peripheral blood, obtained 44 weeks after starting pembrolizumab. The V gene is TRBV30, the J gene TRBJ2-7; 10 bases align to TRBD2. The CDR3 DNA reads TGTGCCTGGTCCCAAGACTCTAGCGGGAGTAGGCGGCAGTACTTC. This encodes CAWSQDSSGSRRQYF.